Each of the 20 T cell receptor beta chains below was sequenced from the same sample in a study of cytomegalovirus exposure and HLA in healthy donors (dated by TCRdb to the late 2010s). The method behind the library was the immunoSEQ multiplex PCR assay. Entries here come from immuneACCESS through TCRdb and include only in-frame sequences with V and J called. Some clones fail to appear in such tables; in the studies checked, an unresolved V gene covers under half of the shortfall, and the cause of the remainder is unknown. This sample lists roughly 150,000 clones; approximately 94% were detected once. The leading ten clones occupy approximately 2% of the sample. Material: PBMCs. The receptors originated from a man younger than 30 in good health and CMV-seropositive.

This rearrangement joins TRBV5-1 to TRBJ2-5, with 8 bases that match TRBD2. The CDR3 runs 15 residues. The germline CDR1 and CDR2 sequences are SGHRS and YFSETQ. V lost 4 bases to trimming and J lost 1 base; unmatched junction nucleotides: 6. CDR3: CASSPNSGAQETQYF. DNA of the CDR3: TGCGCCAGCAGCCCGAATAGCGGGGCCCAAGAGACCCAGTACTTC.

This clone has more than one count but fewer than ten. The chain couples TRBV6-1 to TRBJ1-2; 10 bases are shared with TRBD1. Losses at the gene ends were 4 bases for V and 7 bases for J; bases not matched to a gene: 3. This CDR3 is 13 amino acids long. The germline CDR1 and CDR2 sequences are MNHNS and SASEGT. CDR3: CASSVDRGLGYTF. CDR3 nucleotides: TGTGCCAGCAGTGTAGACAGGGGGCTTGGCTACACCTTC.

On this clone: At one of its ends the junction is not consistent with the germline gene, which may arise from a read error. The V call is TRBV4-1, the J call TRBJ1-3; the D gene is possibly TRBD1 (6 bases). The length of the CDR3 is 16 residues. Germline-derived CDR1 and CDR2 are MGHRA and YSYEKL. CDR3 loop: CASSQGERGFGHTIYF. The CDR3 region has the DNA TGCGCCAGCAGCCAAGGCGAAAGGGGGTTTGGACACACCATATATTTT.

The rearrangement uses TRBV15 and TRBJ2-1, with 10 bases aligning to TRBD2. The CDR3 is 16 amino acids. Germline CDR1 and CDR2: LNHNV and YYDKDF (reference sequence). Trimming removed 2 bases from V and 7 bases from J; junction bases left unmatched: 8. The CDR3 protein is CATSRPLAGEVNEQFF. CDR3 DNA: TGTGCCACCAGCAGACCCCTAGCGGGAGAGGTGAATGAGCAGTTCTTC. The entire variable domain, with the rest obtained from reference TRBV15 and TRBJ2-1, is as follows: DAMVIQNPRYQVTQFGKPVTLSCSQTLNHNVMYWYQQKSSQAPKLLFHYYDKDFNNEADTPDNFQSRRPNTSFCFLDIRSPGLGDTAMYLCATSRPLAGEVNEQFFGPGTRLTVL.

The V and J genes are TRBV2 and TRBJ1-5; 9 bases align to TRBD1. Germline V gene lookup returns CDR1 SNHLY and CDR2 FYNNEI. CDR3 length: 14 amino acids. The ends lost 6 bases at V and 7 bases at J; junction bases unmatched: 7. The CDR3 sequence: CASSTGTGRQPQHF. The CDR3 coding sequence is TGTGCCAGCAGCACCGGGACAGGGAGGCAGCCCCAGCATTTT.

The chain couples TRBV5-1 to TRBJ2-7; possible D gene TRBD1, 5 bases. The germline V gene has CDR1 SGHRS and CDR2 YFSETQ. V lost 5 bases, J lost 0 bases, and 9 bases lay in between. CDR3 size: 13 residues. CDR3 DNA sequence: TGCGCCAGCAGTCCGGACACCTCCTACGAGCAGTACTTC. It is translated as CASSPDTSYEQYF. The variable domain in full, completed from reference TRBV5-1 and TRBJ2-7, reads KAGVTQTPRYLIKTRGQQVTLSCSPISGHRSVSWYQQTPGQGLQFLFEYFSETQRNKGNFPGRFSGRQFSNSRSEMNVSTLELGDSALYLCASSPDTSYEQYFGPGTRLTVT.

The J gene is TRBJ2-7, the V gene TRBV7-9; 7 bases map to TRBD1. V dropped 0 bases and J dropped 3; count of bases not matched to a gene: 5. Looked up from germline, CDR1 is SEHNR and CDR2 is FQNEAQ (reference sequence). This CDR3 is built from 15 residues. CDR3 region: CASSLAPGQNYEQYF. In DNA form, the CDR3 reads TGTGCCAGCAGCTTAGCACCGGGACAGAACTACGAGCAGTACTTC.

This chain connects TRBV19 to TRBJ2-1, with 7 bases aligning to TRBD2. The CDR3 spans 16 residues. The germline CDR1 and CDR2 sequences are LNHDA and SQIVND (reference sequence). The J segment lost 5 bases and the V segment lost 0 bases, leaving 7 bases of the junction unmatched. CDR3 loop: CASSIDAGVTDNEQFF. As DNA, the CDR3 is TGTGCCAGTAGTATAGATGCGGGAGTTACCGACAATGAGCAGTTCTTC.

The chain recombines TRBV5-1 with TRBJ2-7, with D maybe TRBD1 (6 bases). CDR1 is SGHRS and CDR2 is YFSETQ in the germline V gene. The CDR3 is 14 amino acids. Trimming removed 0 bases at V and 3 bases at J, with 10 bases between. The CDR3 loop reads CASSLVGGNYEQYF. Written as DNA, the CDR3 is TGCGCCAGCAGCTTGGTAGGGGGTAACTACGAGCAGTACTTC.

V gene TRBV2 combines with J gene TRBJ2-1; 7 positions agree with TRBD1. The CDR3 has 16 amino acids. Germline V gene data show CDR1 as SNHLY and CDR2 as FYNNEI. Germline trimming cut 7 bases from V and 0 bases from J; bases unmatched to any gene: 9. The CDR3 DNA sequence: TGTGCCAGCACCCCAAGGGGGCAGGCCTCCTACAATGAGCAGTTCTTC. It specifies CASTPRGQASYNEQFF.

The rearrangement links TRBV19 to TRBJ1-2; D perhaps matches TRBD1 (6 bases). Germline V gene data show CDR1 as LNHDA and CDR2 as SQIVND (reference sequence). The CDR3 is 13 amino acids. The germline V and J ends were trimmed by 6 bases and 2 bases, with 10 bases remaining between them. Here the CDR3 DNA reads TGTGCCAGTAGCACTACAGGGAACTATGGCTACACCTTC. As protein: CASSTTGNYGYTF.

The V gene is TRBV28, the J gene TRBJ2-7; 8 bases agree with TRBD1. Looked up from germline, CDR1 is MDHEN and CDR2 is SYDVKM. The CDR3 covers 14 residues. V shed 3 bases, J shed 3 bases, and the junction held 4 bases outside the gene matches. The CDR3 DNA follows: TGTGCCAGCAGTTTGACAGGGGCTTACTACGAGCAGTACTTC. Translated, it gives CASSLTGAYYEQYF.

The CDR3 DNA follows: TGTGCCACCTTTCTGGAGGAAGCTTTCTTT. Protein: CATFLEEAFF. The V and J genes are TRBV6-5 and TRBJ1-1; D not resolved. Germline V gene data show CDR1 as MNHEY and CDR2 as SVGAGI. CDR3 length: 10 amino acids. The V and J ends lost 10 bases and 8 bases respectively, with 11 bases between them.

DNA of the CDR3: TGTGCCAGCAGTCCAGGGGCCCAATTCAATCAGCCCCAGCATTTT. Encoded protein: CASSPGAQFNQPQHF. This chain joins TRBV27 and TRBJ1-5, with D perhaps matching TRBD1 (6 bases). Germline V gives CDR1 MNHEY, CDR2 SMNVEV (reference sequence). The CDR3 runs to 15 residues. Trimming left V 5 bases short and J 3 bases short, with 14 bases between.

V gene TRBV19 combines with J gene TRBJ2-7; TRBD2 might be the D (5 bases). The CDR3 has 14 residues. The V gene lost 5 bases and the J gene lost 4 bases, with 15 bases spanning the gap. Germline CDR1 and CDR2: LNHDA and SQIVND (reference sequence). The chain's CDR3 is CASSDRGRAYEQYF. As DNA, the CDR3 is TGTGCCAGTAGTGACCGCGGGCGAGCGTACGAGCAGTACTTC. Based on the CDR3 plus reference TRBV19 and TRBJ2-7, the full variable domain is DGGITQSPKYLFRKEGQNVTLSCEQNLNHDAMYWYRQDPGQGLRLIYYSQIVNDFQKGDIAEGYSVSREKKESFPLTVTSAQKNPTAFYLCASSDRGRAYEQYFGPGTRLTVT.

V and J are TRBV30 and TRBJ2-5, with 9 bases aligning to TRBD1. V lost 0 bases and J lost 4; bases outside the gene matches: 3. The V gene's germline CDR1 is GTSNPN and CDR2 SVGIG (reference sequence). CDR3 length: 14 amino acids. The CDR3 bases are TGTGCCTGGAGTGTACAGGGGGCGAGAGAGACCCAGTACTTC. Translating it yields CAWSVQGARETQYF.

V and J are TRBV4-1 and TRBJ2-5, with 8 bases that match TRBD1. V gave up 2 bases and J gave up 5 bases; unmatched junction bases: 13. The length of the CDR3 is 17 residues. Germline lookup yields CDR1 MGHRA and CDR2 YSYEKL. CDR3 nucleotides: TGCGCCAGCAGCCAAAAATATATCGACAGGGGATTGGAGACCCAGTACTTC. It translates to CASSQKYIDRGLETQYF.

V is TRBV5-5 and J is TRBJ1-2; the match to TRBD1 covers 8 bases. The CDR3 contains 16 residues. Germline assignment: CDR1 SGHKS and CDR2 YYEKEE (reference sequence). Trimming removed 1 base from V and 4 bases from J; junction bases left unmatched: 9. Here the CDR3 reads CASSLYGTGSPYGYTF. The DNA of the CDR3 is TGTGCCAGCAGCTTGTACGGGACAGGAAGTCCCTATGGCTACACCTTC.

The chain employs TRBV27 and TRBJ2-3, with 8 bases aligning to TRBD1. Unmatched junction bases numbered 20, after V lost 6 bases and J lost 3 bases. This CDR3 region has 19 residues. Germline values: CDR1 MNHEY, CDR2 SMNVEV (reference sequence). CDR3: CASSPQGAGDSPDTDTQYF. The DNA of the CDR3 is TGTGCCAGCAGCCCTCAGGGGGCAGGAGACTCCCCTGATACAGATACGCAGTATTTT.

V gene TRBV19 combines with J gene TRBJ1-5, with 7 bases that match TRBD1. The germline CDR1 and CDR2 sequences are LNHDA and SQIVND (reference sequence). Trimming removed 4 bases from V and 5 bases from J; junction bases left unmatched: 8. The CDR3 has 15 residues. For the CDR3, the DNA is TGTGCCAGTAGTACCCAGGGGGGCGGCCATCAGCCCCAGCATTTT. Translation: CASSTQGGGHQPQHF.